This is a list of T cell receptor beta chains from one sample in a study of monozygotic twins with inflammatory bowel disease. TCRdb reprocessed the 5' RACE reads, with one entry per CDR3 protein and no DNA. The table lists a few hundred thousand distinct CDR3 sequences. Sequenced input: blood. These receptor sequences come from a human donor with ulcerative colitis or Crohn's disease, or a healthy co-twin of an affected twin (not recorded which). CDR3s include the opening cysteine and the closing phenylalanine or tryptophan.

j_gene: TRBJ1-2
v_gene: TRBV7-9
CDR3aa: CASSLDRSNYGYTF

j_gene: TRBJ1-2
v_gene: TRBV28
CDR3aa: CASSLSGSYGYTF

j_gene: TRBJ2-2
v_gene: TRBV21-1
CDR3aa: CASSKVRSRSGAPNTGELFF

j_gene: TRBJ1-3
v_gene: TRBV7-2
CDR3aa: CASSFKSRAGNTIYF

j_gene: TRBJ2-1
v_gene: TRBV7-2
CDR3aa: CASSGQPGPYNEQFF

j_gene: TRBJ2-3
v_gene: TRBV10-2
CDR3aa: CASNLGGSPDTQYF

j_gene: TRBJ2-5
v_gene: TRBV7-2
CDR3aa: CASSFNSGGAQYF

j_gene: TRBJ2-2
v_gene: TRBV12-3/TRBV12-4
CDR3aa: CASRPGTSEGGELFF

j_gene: TRBJ2-3
v_gene: TRBV11-2
CDR3aa: CASSPPDTQYF

j_gene: TRBJ2-1
v_gene: TRBV6-5
CDR3aa: CASSYYSNNEQFF

j_gene: TRBJ2-1
v_gene: TRBV5-1
CDR3aa: CASSAGAGYCDEQFF

j_gene: TRBJ2-2
v_gene: TRBV5-4
CDR3aa: CASSPERANTGELFF

j_gene: TRBJ2-7
v_gene: TRBV19
CDR3aa: CASSIGTVTRRTYEQYF

j_gene: TRBJ2-7
v_gene: TRBV5-6
CDR3aa: CASSLWQGFYEQYF

j_gene: TRBJ1-1
v_gene: TRBV5-1
CDR3aa: CASSLDEARSNTEAFF

j_gene: TRBJ2-6
v_gene: TRBV7-8
CDR3aa: CASSLKWANVLTF

j_gene: TRBJ2-3
v_gene: TRBV6-1
CDR3aa: CASSFGSTSTDTQYF

j_gene: TRBJ2-2
v_gene: TRBV12-3/TRBV12-4
CDR3aa: CASRRQGGTGELFF

j_gene: TRBJ2-7
v_gene: TRBV20-1
CDR3aa: CSARDPAGLAYEQYF

j_gene: TRBJ2-2
v_gene: TRBV5-6
CDR3aa: CPSSWTRENTGELFF

j_gene: TRBJ2-1
v_gene: TRBV20-1
CDR3aa: CSASTSGRAREQFF

j_gene: TRBJ2-3
v_gene: TRBV28
CDR3aa: CASSFPGRGPYTDTQYF

j_gene: TRBJ2-6
v_gene: TRBV7-8
CDR3aa: CASSLSAGANVLTF

j_gene: TRBJ2-5
v_gene: TRBV7-3
CDR3aa: CASSLEGRGIQETQYF

j_gene: TRBJ1-4
v_gene: TRBV7-9
CDR3aa: CASSFPRDSYNEKLFF

j_gene: TRBJ1-3
v_gene: TRBV18
CDR3aa: CASSPDVGNTIYF

j_gene: TRBJ1-1
v_gene: TRBV11-2
CDR3aa: CASSYPLRGAITEAFF

j_gene: TRBJ2-7
v_gene: TRBV21-1
CDR3aa: CASSPRELLASTEQYF

j_gene: TRBJ2-2
v_gene: TRBV11-2
CDR3aa: CASSPPGLAGGTGGGELFF

j_gene: TRBJ1-5
v_gene: TRBV4-3
CDR3aa: CASSQDRVRGPSPQHF

j_gene: TRBJ2-2
v_gene: TRBV7-2
CDR3aa: CASSRQTRFANTGELFF

j_gene: TRBJ2-3
v_gene: TRBV9
CDR3aa: CASSVEVRQSTQYF

j_gene: TRBJ2-7
v_gene: TRBV11-2
CDR3aa: CASSSSVRPYEQYF

j_gene: TRBJ2-7
v_gene: TRBV6-2/TRBV6-3
CDR3aa: CASSRLGPYEQYF

j_gene: TRBJ2-2
v_gene: TRBV20-1
CDR3aa: CSARKTNTNTGELFF

j_gene: TRBJ2-1
v_gene: TRBV5-8
CDR3aa: CASSLALRESSYNEQFF

j_gene: TRBJ2-5
v_gene: TRBV7-2
CDR3aa: CASSLDSGAGETQYF

j_gene: TRBJ2-1
v_gene: TRBV5-1
CDR3aa: CASSPGQLYNEQFF

j_gene: TRBJ2-5
v_gene: TRBV20-1
CDR3aa: CSASWASGRARGETQYF

j_gene: TRBJ2-1
v_gene: TRBV24-1
CDR3aa: CATSDSGTDNEQFF

j_gene: TRBJ2-5
v_gene: TRBV9
CDR3aa: CASSVRQTYGETQYF